The entry that follows covers one T cell receptor (beta chain) sequence. TCRdb keeps only in-frame clones here, not all; method: immunoSEQ multiplex PCR. The table shows some 74,000 clones, with roughly 84% occurring only once. Germline V gene sequence: CDR1 SNHLY, CDR2 FYNNEI. Trimming removed 7 bases at V and 4 bases at J, with 16 bases between. The CDR3 loop spans 14 amino acids. The data were obtained in a study of blood T cell repertoires in COVID-19. Whole-study context: COVID-19 samples, acute and convalescent, were from the United States, Italy and Spain.

V is TRBV2 and J is TRBJ1-2; D not resolved. The receptor was derived from a woman aged 45-59 years with acute or convalescent COVID-19. The sample taken for sequencing was peripheral blood. The CDR3: CASKLLAGIYGYTF. CDR3 nucleotide sequence: TGTGCCAGCAAACTACTAGCGGGGATCTATGGCTACACCTTC.